These 26 T cell receptor beta chains originate from one sample sequenced in a study of T cell responses to AZD1222 COVID-19 vaccine (dated by TCRdb to the early 2020s). The sample's time point label, in plain terms: about 28 days (+/-7) after the second vaccine dose. Library preparation used the immunoSEQ multiplex PCR assay. The immuneACCESS repertoire file appears here via TCRdb, limited to in-frame rearrangements. These files lack a portion of the clones; in checked studies, under half of the deficit traces to unresolved V genes, and the cause of the others is not known. The sample yields about 150,000 clones; 90% to 95% were counted once. Approximately 4% of the sample belongs to the ten largest clones. The material sequenced was peripheral blood, taken 28 days after the second AZD1222 dose. All receptors derive from an adult who received the AZD1222 COVID-19 vaccine.

The rearrangement links TRBV11-2 to TRBJ2-7, with D perhaps TRBD2 (5 bases). CDR1 SGHAT and CDR2 FQNNGV come from the germline V gene. The CDR3 length is 12 residues. V dropped 7 bases and J dropped 6 bases, with 13 bases sitting between them. The CDR3 DNA sequence: TGTGCCAGCACCAAGGCGGGTGGCGAGCAGTACTTC. Amino acids: CASTKAGGEQYF.

The V and J genes are TRBV7-2 and TRBJ1-5, with a possible D match to TRBD1 (5 bases). The CDR3 is 18 amino acids. The V gene's germline CDR1 is SGHTA and CDR2 FQGNSA. Trimming cost V 4 bases and J 6 bases, with 25 bases left between them. The CDR3: CASSSSSSGEKRGQPQHF. In nucleotides, the CDR3 is TGTGCCAGCAGCTCATCTTCGTCGGGGGAAAAAAGGGGTCAGCCCCAGCATTTT.

This clone came up once. This sequence joins TRBV3-1 (or the pseudogene TRBV3-2) and TRBJ2-7, with D unclear. The CDR3 runs 11 residues. Germline CDR1 is LGHDT and CDR2 is YNNKEL (reference sequence). The ends were cut back, 3 bases at V and 6 bases at J, with 6 bases in the middle. In DNA, the CDR3 is TGTGCCAGCAGCCAGGCGGCCGAGCAGTACTTC. Translated, it gives CASSQAAEQYF.

The chain couples TRBV15 to TRBJ1-1; 7 nucleotides agree with TRBD1. Germline-derived CDR1 and CDR2 are LNHNV and YYDKDF (reference sequence). Trimming removed 0 bases from V and 5 bases from J; junction bases left unmatched: 6. The CDR3 runs 15 residues. The CDR3 reads CATSRDRGRGTEAFF. The CDR3 bases are TGTGCCACCAGCAGAGACAGGGGGAGAGGTACTGAAGCTTTCTTT.

The CDR3 region is CASSGGAYGYTF. CDR3 nucleotides: TGTGCCAGTTCTGGGGGGGCTTATGGCTACACCTTC. The rearrangement links TRBV28 to TRBJ1-2, with a tentative D call TRBD1 (6 bases). This CDR3 comprises 12 residues. The germline V gene has CDR1 MDHEN and CDR2 SYDVKM. Trimming took 9 bases from V and 5 from J, leaving 13 bases between them.

The CDR3 region is CASSEIIGTGTNEKLFF. The DNA for the CDR3 is TGTGCCAGCAGTGAAATAATAGGGACAGGTACTAATGAAAAACTGTTTTTT. V gene TRBV6-1 combines with J gene TRBJ1-4; 8 positions agree with TRBD1. The CDR3 is 17 residues long. CDR1 and CDR2 (germline): MNHNS, SASEGT. V shed 2 bases, J shed 2 bases, and the junction held 7 bases outside the gene matches.

J is TRBJ2-4 and V is TRBV2; D remains unclear. The V gene's germline CDR1 is SNHLY and CDR2 FYNNEI. This CDR3 has 11 residues. With 7 bases removed from V and 6 bases from J, the gap between germline ends came to 7 bases. Here the CDR3 DNA reads TGTGCCAGCATTCGGAGAAACATTCAGTACTTC. Its translation: CASIRRNIQYF.

The chain employs TRBV19 and TRBJ1-5; D call uncertain. The ends were cut back, 3 bases at V and 4 bases at J, with 10 bases in the middle. Germline CDR1 reads LNHDA; CDR2 reads SQIVND (reference sequence). The CDR3 loop spans 14 amino acids. Written as DNA, the CDR3 is TGTGCCAGTAGTATCTCTGTCGGGAATCAGCCCCAGCATTTT. Its translation: CASSISVGNQPQHF.

This clone showed up just a few times. The chain recombines TRBV9 with TRBJ1-2; the D gene is possibly TRBD1 (5 bases). The CDR3 loop spans 15 amino acids. V lost 3 bases to trimming and J lost 4 bases, with 16 bases between them. Germline V CDR1 and CDR2: SGDLS, YYNGEE. The CDR3 region is CASSDNRGLPYGYTF. The CDR3 DNA is TGTGCCAGCAGCGACAATCGGGGCCTACCCTATGGCTACACCTTC.

This clone occurred once. The chain uses TRBV4-3 and TRBJ2-3, with D possibly matching TRBD2 (5 bases). Between the trimmed V and J ends, which lost 2 bases and 1 base, there was a span of 7 bases. The CDR3 covers 14 residues. The germline V gene encodes CDR1 LGHNA and CDR2 YSLEER. The CDR3 loop is CASSQNGGTDTQYF. The CDR3 coding sequence is TGCGCCAGCAGCCAAAACGGGGGCACAGATACGCAGTATTTT.

The rearrangement uses TRBV5-1 and TRBJ1-1; 7 nucleotides line up with TRBD1. The CDR3 is 13 residues long. Germline CDR1 reads SGHRS; CDR2 reads YFSETQ. The junction had 7 bases not matched to a gene; V was cut back by 0 bases and J by 11 bases. The CDR3 region has the DNA TGCGCCAGCAGCTTGGCCCAGACAGGGTGGGCTTTCTTT. Encoded protein: CASSLAQTGWAFF.

V gene TRBV6-5 combines with J gene TRBJ1-2, with D uncertain. With 9 bases removed from V and 0 bases from J, the gap between germline ends came to 8 bases. This CDR3 contains 12 residues. Germline CDR1 MNHEY, CDR2 SVGAGI. In nucleotides, the CDR3 is TGTGCCAGTCTCGGGGCTAACTATGGCTACACCTTC. It translates to CASLGANYGYTF.

This sequence joins TRBV7-3 and TRBJ2-7; D is possibly TRBD2 (6 bases). Germline CDR1 and CDR2: SGHTA and FQGTGA. The CDR3 is 13 residues long. Deletions cut 5 bases from V and 1 base from J, with 9 bases between. The CDR3 sequence: CASSPAGSYEQYF. CDR3 DNA sequence: TGTGCCAGCAGCCCGGCGGGGTCCTACGAGCAGTACTTC.

In this sample, this clone turned up once. V gene TRBV6-2 or TRBV6-3 combines with J gene TRBJ1-1, with D maybe TRBD1 (6 bases). The V and J ends lost 1 base and 3 bases respectively, with 27 bases between them. The CDR3 contains 20 residues. Per germline, CDR1 MNHEY and CDR2 SVGEGT. The CDR3 DNA is TGTGCCAGCAGTTACTTCCCCATCCTTAAGGGGGGCCGTATGGACACTGAAGCTTTCTTT. It yields the protein CASSYFPILKGGRMDTEAFF.

The V gene is TRBV6-5, the J gene TRBJ1-5; D remains unclear. Germline CDR1 is MNHEY and CDR2 is SVGAGI. CDR3 length: 15 amino acids. Trimming left V 4 bases short and J 4 bases short, with 14 bases between. The CDR3 sequence is CASSSRRTGNQPQHF. In DNA, the CDR3 is TGTGCCAGCAGTTCCCGCCGAACCGGGAATCAGCCCCAGCATTTT.

The chain couples TRBV28 to TRBJ2-5; D is undetermined. Germline CDR1 is MDHEN and CDR2 is SYDVKM. The length of the CDR3 is 14 residues. With 4 bases removed from V and 1 base from J, the gap between germline ends came to 10 bases. As DNA, the CDR3 is TGTGCCAGCAGTTCCAGGCGACTCCAAGAGACCCAGTACTTC. Protein: CASSSRRLQETQYF. Drawing the rest from reference TRBV28 and TRBJ2-5, the complete variable domain is DVKVTQSSRYLVKRTGEKVFLECVQDMDHENMFWYRQDPGLGLRLIYFSYDVKMKEKGDIPEGYSVSREKKERFSLILESASTNQTSMYLCASSSRRLQETQYFGPGTRLLVL.

The V call is TRBV6-5, the J call TRBJ1-5, with 7 bases identical to TRBD1. In germline, CDR1 is MNHEY, CDR2 SVGAGI. The CDR3 runs to 15 residues. V was pared by 0 bases and J by 6 bases, with 5 bases of the junction left unmatched. In DNA form, the CDR3 reads TGTGCCAGCAGTTACTCGACAGGGCAACTTCAGCCCCAGCATTTT. Protein sequence: CASSYSTGQLQPQHF.

The chain links TRBV19 to TRBJ1-6, with a tentative D call TRBD1 (6 bases). The germline gives CDR1 LNHDA, CDR2 SQIVND (reference sequence). The CDR3 contains 13 residues. The ends were cut back, 6 bases at V and 7 bases at J, with 10 bases in the middle. The CDR3 reads CASRPQGNSPLHF. The CDR3, as DNA: TGTGCCAGTAGACCTCAGGGGAATTCACCCCTCCACTTT.

The genes are TRBV6-5 and TRBJ1-2, with 11 bases matching TRBD1. CDR1 is MNHEY, CDR2 SVGAGI, per germline. V gave up 0 bases and J gave up 6 bases; unmatched junction bases: 3. The CDR3 extends over 15 amino acids. Written as DNA, the CDR3 is TGTGCCAGCAGTTACTCCGGACAGGGGGCTGATGGCTACACCTTC. Amino acid sequence: CASSYSGQGADGYTF.

The chain has TRBV21-1 and TRBJ2-7. TRBV21-1 is flagged as a pseudogene. This CDR3 has 13 residues. The CDR3 DNA follows: TGTGCCCTGCCAGCAGCACTCCTCCACGAGCAGTACTTC. The encoded protein is CALPAALLHEQYF.

The V and J genes are TRBV2 and TRBJ1-2; TRBD1 matches at 7 bases. Germline assignment: CDR1 SNHLY and CDR2 FYNNEI. Trimming at V came to 4 bases and at J to 5 bases, leaving 7 bases not matched to a gene. The CDR3 is 14 residues long. CDR3 DNA sequence: TGTGCCAGCAGTGTCCAGGGGGGAAGGTATGGCTACACCTTC. Translating it yields CASSVQGGRYGYTF. Together with reference TRBV2 and TRBJ1-2, the CDR3 gives the full variable domain: EPEVTQTPSHQVTQMGQEVILRCVPISNHLYFYWYRQILGQKVEFLVSFYNNEISEKSEIFDDQFSVERPDGSNFTLKIRSTKLEDSAMYFCASSVQGGRYGYTFGSGTRLTVV.

The chain couples TRBV4-3 to TRBJ1-3; unclear D gene. V gave up 0 bases and J gave up 3 bases, with 12 bases separating them. This CDR3 has 16 residues. The V gene's germline CDR1 is LGHNA and CDR2 YSLEER. The chain's CDR3 is CASSQDGGLYGNTIYF. The DNA for the CDR3 is TGCGCCAGCAGCCAAGACGGCGGGTTATATGGAAACACCATATATTTT.

This chain uses TRBV4-2 with TRBJ1-5, with a tentative D call TRBD1 (5 bases). CDR1 LGHNA and CDR2 YNFKEQ come from the germline V gene. The V and J ends lost 1 base and 4 bases respectively, with 8 bases between them. This CDR3 has 14 residues. The CDR3 sequence is CASSQAGINQPQHF. CDR3 in DNA: TGTGCCAGCAGCCAAGCAGGGATTAATCAGCCCCAGCATTTT.

The V gene is TRBV2, the J gene TRBJ1-4; D uncertain. Germline V gene data show CDR1 as SNHLY and CDR2 as FYNNEI. The ends were cut back, 6 bases at V and 8 bases at J, with 13 bases in the middle. The length of the CDR3 is 13 residues. The CDR3 protein is CASRGLAAEKLFF. In DNA form, the CDR3 reads TGTGCCAGCAGGGGTTTGGCCGCGGAAAAACTGTTTTTT.

This clone was seen only once. The chain is built from TRBV6-5 and TRBJ2-2; 11 bases line up with TRBD2. Trimming cost V 4 bases and J 4 bases; bases outside gene matches: 5. CDR1 MNHEY and CDR2 SVGAGI come from the germline V gene. CDR3 length: 16 amino acids. CDR3 sequence (DNA): TGTGCCAGCAGTTCCCGACTAGCGGGGACCACCGGGGAGCTGTTTTTT. Translation gives CASSSRLAGTTGELFF.

This chain uses TRBV9 with TRBJ1-2; the match to TRBD1 covers 7 bases. The CDR3 covers 15 residues. CDR1 and CDR2 (germline): SGDLS, YYNGEE. After removal of 4 bases from V and 3 bases from J, the junction contained 9 bases not matched to a gene. CDR3 nucleotides: TGTGCCAGCAGCACCTCACAGGGGTCATACTATGGCTACACCTTC. This sequence encodes CASSTSQGSYYGYTF.